What follows is one TCR beta chain and its context. Its antigen target is currently unknown. No base quality values were provided; no much bigger clone lies one nucleotide off. Looking up the germline V gene yields CDR1 SGDLS and CDR2 YYNGEE. The germline ends are 25 bases apart after V is trimmed by 4 bases and J by 2 bases. The CDR3 sequence holds 18 residues, the cysteine and phenylalanine included. Just CDR3 DNA is preserved here, 54 bases in frame from base 1. These data come from a study of cytomegalovirus exposure and HLA in healthy donors (dated by TCRdb to the late 2010s). About the full investigation: An earlier analysis of some 600 of the donors reported 276 Gb of sequence data and 95 million to 140 million unique TCR beta sequences obtained from some 200 million T cells. An early release that covered some 640 HLA-typed donors contained about 300 gigabases of sequencing data and 85 million to 100 million unique TCR sequences. Of the approximately 400 genotyped donors, 81% were placed in the genetic ancestry cluster associated with self-reported Caucasian donors. The study aimed to test whether cataloging public T cell receptors could reveal signatures of past pathogen exposure. The T cell repertoires of several hundred subjects were profiled by immunosequencing and related to cytomegalovirus serostatus. A separate validation cohort of 100 to 150 different subjects was used in addition to the approximately 670-subject first cohort. The study combined high-throughput TCR immunosequencing, statistical association of individual TCRs with disease status, and machine learning to predict cytomegalovirus infection status. In a later analysis, previously published TCR beta repertoires from 550 to 700 donors were re-analyzed and high-resolution HLA genotyping was added so that TCR occurrence patterns could be studied. The later analysis used no new phenotypic data to find candidate immune exposures, relying instead on TCR beta sequences and their occurrence across donors. An earlier analysis of 587 of the donors used high-throughput TCR beta sequencing to judge whether each TCR beta V gene segment behaved as functional or pseudogenic. Alongside the repertoire data, information on donor age, sex, ethnicity and CMV serostatus was compiled. A later genetic analysis took genome-wide SNP genotypes for about 65% of the 666 donors and used that subset as a discovery cohort. Every repertoire in the discovery cohort had been generated on one and the same sequencing platform. HLA typing covered class I and class II loci at four-digit resolution. The number of typed donors differed by locus: 629-630 for A, B, C, DRB1 and DQB1; approximately 540 for DQA1; around 580 for DPA1; and roughly 470 for DPB1. Roughly 5 DR-DQ haplotypes were treated as single units for association and clustering because of strong linkage in the cohort. Among around 400 genotyped donors of the cohort, an average of roughly 240,000 unique TCR beta nucleotide sequences were sequenced per donor, about a sixth of them non-productive. Overall study outcomes, separate from this receptor: Some IMGT-functional V segments, including TRBV6-2 and TRBV6-3, could not be told apart with the 87-base-pair reads, so those segments were excluded. While some public TCRs were present in many individuals, most TCR sequences turned up only very rarely across donors. The sequencing pipeline was judged likely to have produced a cluster of highly shared sequence variants as a technical artifact. Correlated functional status among segregating V segments might reflect linkage disequilibrium, but an unknown experimental factor could not be ruled out. According to a later analysis, parvovirus B19, influenza, CMV and Epstein-Barr virus appeared linked to several top co-occurrence clusters. In an earlier analysis of 500 to 650 of the donors, most TCR beta V segments appeared in productive rearrangements about 87% or about 30% of the time, broadly matching IMGT annotations. The study gave a list of some 150 TCR beta chains associated with cytomegalovirus. CMV serostatus was the only immune exposure information available for the cohort. A further reported finding was that TCR beta sequences accurately predicted the HLA-A and HLA-B alleles for most subjects in the first cohort. In a later analysis, TCR association rates were found to vary across HLA loci, with the most associated TCRs seen for DRB1 alleles and the fewest for HLA-C alleles. Assigning TCR associations to individual alleles was difficult when HLA alleles, especially DR and DQ, strongly co-occurred. Compared with the roughly 600-donor mean, donors in an Asian-associated ancestry cluster had fewer N-insertions in productive TCRs, according to a later genetic analysis. The classifier was reported to diagnose cytomegalovirus status with high specificity and sensitivity in both the original cohort and the validation cohort. According to a later analysis, most CMV-associated TCR beta chains appeared to be HLA-restricted, and the HLA associations seemed to be driven largely by CMV exposure. In a later genetic analysis, a missense DCLRE1C variant was associated with V-gene and J-gene trimming of TCR beta chains, and the association was replicated in an independent cohort. A later analysis associated about 16,000 TCR beta sequences with specific HLA alleles at a false discovery rate of 0.05. The earlier analysis of almost 600 of the donors excluded roughly 16 rarely observed V segments, including chromosome 9 orphons, because counts were too low. In vitro tests confirmed that three of the cytomegalovirus-associated TCR beta chains recognize cytomegalovirus antigens. In a later analysis, HLA-associated TCR beta chains showed more clonal expansion and lower generation probabilities than non-associated chains that were equally common. This cohort had only TCR beta chains sequenced, and the lack of alpha or paired-chain data limited which features could be detected. The presence/absence analyses assumed that sequencing depth was roughly uniform across donors, and that assumption may not be true. HLA typing was unavailable for some donors at each locus, so association tests used only the typed subset. The authors suggested that the approach could potentially be generalized to other disease states and immunological phenotypes.

Libraries were made using the immunoSEQ multiplex PCR assay. For the multiplex PCR, a mixture combining 60 forward primers for TCR Vbeta segments and 13 reverse primers for TCR Jbeta segments was used. A multiplex PCR assay on genomic DNA amplified the CDR3 region of rearranged TCR beta genes. On the Illumina HiSeq System, the amplified TCR beta libraries were sequenced as 87-base-pair reads. The authors' pipeline ran thus. A later analysis counted about 80 million unique TCR beta chains across the 650 to 800 repertoires, and around 9.9 million of these chains were shared by at least two donors. To remove PCR and sequencing errors, raw reads were error-corrected and collapsed into unique sequences using a nearest-neighbor algorithm that merged closely related sequences. Alignment of CDR3 sequences to IMGT reference sequences was used to assign V, D and J gene segments. For a sequence to be retained, a match of at least six nucleotides to both a V gene segment and a J gene segment was required. Rearrangements were classified as productive when the CDR3 lacked stop codons and remained in frame with V and J, and all other rearrangements were classified as non-productive. Following IMGT convention, CDR3 was defined as the stretch from the second conserved V-encoded cysteine up to the conserved J-encoded phenylalanine. The earlier analysis of fewer than 700 of the donors excluded sequences that lacked an unambiguous match to a single V gene segment. An earlier analysis of fewer than 650 of the donors classified V segments as functional when productive rearrangements were above 56.7% and as segregating when the standard deviation between donors was above 5%. A statistical classification framework was built to diagnose cytomegalovirus status from the catalog of TCR beta chain sequences. In a later analysis, V and J genes were assigned by comparing TCR nucleotide sequences against IMGT/GENE-DB human TR gene sequences. The TCRdist pipeline was used in a later analysis to assign CDR3 sequences and most-parsimonious VDJ recombination scenarios. In a later analysis, each TCR beta chain was defined by its CDR3 amino acid sequence together with its V-gene family, and reads lacking a unique V-gene family were excluded. As a way to deal with suspected cross-contamination and a sequencing artifact, a later analysis dropped over 550 nucleotide sequences that were highly shared and had low generation probability. In a later analysis, a clonal expansion index was calculated for each public chain from normalized within-repertoire ranks of inferred template counts. Generation probabilities in a later analysis came from a VDJ recombination model fitted to out-of-frame rearrangements, and those results were checked against IGoR. In a later analysis, TCR-TCR, TCR-HLA and TCR-CMV co-occurrence was scored with hypergeometric tests, and a repertoire-size bias correction was applied to TCR pairs. False discovery rates were estimated in a later analysis by permuting HLA or CMV assignments 20 times. In a later analysis, co-occurring TCRs were grouped using DBSCAN, with TCRdist sequence similarity added in when clustering inside HLA-allele-positive subsets. For co-occurrence clustering, repertoires with fewer than 30,000 or more than 120,000 public chains were excluded, along with a handful of repertoires with anomalous nucleotide sharing. TCRdb obtained this table from immuneACCESS and retained in-frame rearrangements with V and J assigned. These tables miss some clones; where compared with another copy, unresolved V genes account for less than half of the shortfall, and the remainder is unexplained. The D gene and trimming were derived from the DNA, and the V and J assignments and clone size from that table. The sample records about 110,000 clones, 65% to 85% of which are singletons. The leading ten clones occupy about 0.25% of the sample.

In total, fewer than 750 healthy bone marrow donors made up the cohort. Cohort members were all nominally healthy when sampled, although unrecorded immune exposures were likely present. The donor tested CMV seronegative, placing the donor among the 300 to 450 seronegative members of the cohort. A peripheral blood sample was collected from each donor, and TCR beta sequencing was performed on peripheral blood mononuclear cells. Genomic DNA extraction from the blood cell samples was performed with the Qiagen DNeasy Blood Extraction Kit. The sequence is built from TRBV9 and TRBJ2-7, with a weak D call of TRBD2 (6 bases match). This clonotype was sampled from a middle-aged man in good health and CMV-seronegative. Material for sequencing was PBMCs. The bases read TGTGCCAGCAGCTCGACTAGGGGCGCTAGCCGAGGCCCCTACGAGCAGTACTTC. This yields the protein CASSSTRGASRGPYEQYF.